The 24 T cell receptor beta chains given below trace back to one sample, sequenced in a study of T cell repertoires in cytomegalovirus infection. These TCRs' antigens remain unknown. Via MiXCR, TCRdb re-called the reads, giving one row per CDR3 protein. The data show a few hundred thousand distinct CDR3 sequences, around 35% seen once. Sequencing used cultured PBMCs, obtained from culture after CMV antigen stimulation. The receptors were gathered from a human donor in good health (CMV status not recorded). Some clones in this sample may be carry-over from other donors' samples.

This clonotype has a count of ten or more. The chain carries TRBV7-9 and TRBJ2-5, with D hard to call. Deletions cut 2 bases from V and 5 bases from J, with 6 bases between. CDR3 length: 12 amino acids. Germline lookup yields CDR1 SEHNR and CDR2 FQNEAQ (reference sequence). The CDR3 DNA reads TGTGCCAGCAGCTTATCCGGGGAGACCCAGTACTTC. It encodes CASSLSGETQYF.

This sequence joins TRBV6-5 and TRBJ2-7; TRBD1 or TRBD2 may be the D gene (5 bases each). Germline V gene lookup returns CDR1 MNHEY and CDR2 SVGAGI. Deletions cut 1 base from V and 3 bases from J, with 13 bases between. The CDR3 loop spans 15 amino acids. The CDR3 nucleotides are TGTGCCAGCAGTTACTTACACGGGGACGGCTACGAGCAGTACGTC. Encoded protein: CASSYLHGDGYEQYV.

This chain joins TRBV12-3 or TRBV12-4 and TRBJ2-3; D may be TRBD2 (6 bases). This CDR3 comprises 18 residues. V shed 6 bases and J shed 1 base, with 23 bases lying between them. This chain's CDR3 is CASRGPGLPHFGTDTQYF. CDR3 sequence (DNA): TGTGCCAGCAGAGGTCCGGGACTTCCCCATTTTGGCACAGATACGCAGTATTTT.

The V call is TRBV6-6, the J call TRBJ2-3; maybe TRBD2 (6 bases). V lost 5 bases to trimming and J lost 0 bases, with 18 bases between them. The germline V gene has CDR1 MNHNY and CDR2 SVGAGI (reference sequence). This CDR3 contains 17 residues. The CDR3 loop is CASSHLVVAASTDTQYF. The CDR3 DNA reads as TGTGCCAGCAGTCACCTCGTGGTAGCGGCTAGCACAGATACGCAGTATTTT.

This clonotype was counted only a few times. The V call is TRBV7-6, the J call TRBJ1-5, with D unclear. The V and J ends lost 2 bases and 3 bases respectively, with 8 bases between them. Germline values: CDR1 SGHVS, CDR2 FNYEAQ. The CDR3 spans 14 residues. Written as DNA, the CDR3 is TGTGCCAGCAGCTTATTCCCCTACAATCAGCCCCAGCATTTT. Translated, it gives CASSLFPYNQPQHF.

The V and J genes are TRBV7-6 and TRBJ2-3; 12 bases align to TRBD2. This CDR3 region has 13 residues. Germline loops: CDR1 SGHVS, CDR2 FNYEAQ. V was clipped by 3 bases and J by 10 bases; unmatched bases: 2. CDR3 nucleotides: TGTGCCAGCAGCTTCCTAGCGGGAGGGCCGCAGTATTTT. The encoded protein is CASSFLAGGPQYF. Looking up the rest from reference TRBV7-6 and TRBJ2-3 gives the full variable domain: GAGVSQSPRYKVTKRGQDVALRCDPISGHVSLYWYRQALGQGPEFLTYFNYEAQQDKSGLPNDRFSAERPEGSISTLTIQRTEQRDSAMYRCASSFLAGGPQYFGPGTRLTVL.

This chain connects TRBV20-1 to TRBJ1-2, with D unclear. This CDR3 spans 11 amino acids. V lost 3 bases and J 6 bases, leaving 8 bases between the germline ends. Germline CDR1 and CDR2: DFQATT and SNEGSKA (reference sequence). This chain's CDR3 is CSASGYNGYTF. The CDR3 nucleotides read TGCAGTGCTAGTGGGTACAATGGCTACACCTTC.

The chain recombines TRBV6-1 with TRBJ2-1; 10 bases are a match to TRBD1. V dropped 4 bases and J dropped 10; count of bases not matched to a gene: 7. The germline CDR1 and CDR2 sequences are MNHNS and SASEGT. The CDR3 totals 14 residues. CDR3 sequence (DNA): TGTGCCAGCAGTGCCTGGACAGGGGGGAGAGAGCAGTTCTTC. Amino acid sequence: CASSAWTGGREQFF.

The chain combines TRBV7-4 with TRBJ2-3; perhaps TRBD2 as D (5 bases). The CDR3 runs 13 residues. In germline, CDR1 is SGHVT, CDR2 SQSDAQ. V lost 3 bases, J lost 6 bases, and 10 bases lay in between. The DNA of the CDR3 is TGTGCCAGCAGCTTCCCCCCGGGGGATACGCAGTATTTT. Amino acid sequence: CASSFPPGDTQYF.

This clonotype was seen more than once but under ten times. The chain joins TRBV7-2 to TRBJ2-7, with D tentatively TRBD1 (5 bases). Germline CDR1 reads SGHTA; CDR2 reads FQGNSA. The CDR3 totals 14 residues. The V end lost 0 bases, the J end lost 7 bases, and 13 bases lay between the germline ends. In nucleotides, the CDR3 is TGTGCCAGCAGCTTAGCCTCGGTGGGGCGAGAGCAGTACTTC. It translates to CASSLASVGREQYF.

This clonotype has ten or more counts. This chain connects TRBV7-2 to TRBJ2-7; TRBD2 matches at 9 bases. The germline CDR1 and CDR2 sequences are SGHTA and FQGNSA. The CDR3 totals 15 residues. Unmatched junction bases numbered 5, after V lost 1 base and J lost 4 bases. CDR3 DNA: TGTGCCAGCAGCTTAGACTGGACTAGCGTGTACGAGCAGTACGTC. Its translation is CASSLDWTSVYEQYV.

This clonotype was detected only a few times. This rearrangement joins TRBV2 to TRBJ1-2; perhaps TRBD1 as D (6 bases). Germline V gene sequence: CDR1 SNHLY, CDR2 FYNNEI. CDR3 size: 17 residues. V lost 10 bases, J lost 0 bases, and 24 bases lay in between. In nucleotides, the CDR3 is TGTGCCAACACGACCGGGAAGGGGGACCTCGCTAACTATGGCTACACCTTC. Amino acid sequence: CANTTGKGDLANYGYTF.

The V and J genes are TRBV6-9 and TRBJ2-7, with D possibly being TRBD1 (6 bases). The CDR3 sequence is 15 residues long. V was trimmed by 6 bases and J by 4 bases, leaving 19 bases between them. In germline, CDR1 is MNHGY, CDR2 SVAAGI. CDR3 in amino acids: CASSPSSWQGYEQYF. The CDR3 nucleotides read TGTGCCAGCAGCCCATCCAGTTGGCAGGGGTACGAGCAGTACTTC.

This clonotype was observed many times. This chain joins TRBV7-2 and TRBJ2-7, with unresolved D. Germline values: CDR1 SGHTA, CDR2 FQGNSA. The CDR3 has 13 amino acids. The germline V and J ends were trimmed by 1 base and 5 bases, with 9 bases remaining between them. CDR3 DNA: TGTGCCAGCAGCTTAGGACCCCGGGACGAGCAGTACGTC. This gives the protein CASSLGPRDEQYV.

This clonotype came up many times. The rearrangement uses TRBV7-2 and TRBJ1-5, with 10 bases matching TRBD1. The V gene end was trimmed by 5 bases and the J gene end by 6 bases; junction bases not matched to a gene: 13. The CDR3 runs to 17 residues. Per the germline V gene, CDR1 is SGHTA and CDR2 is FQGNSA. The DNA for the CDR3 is TGTGCCAGCAGCCCGAAAGGGGGACAGGGGTTCCCTCAGCCCCAGCATTTT. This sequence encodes CASSPKGGQGFPQPQHF.

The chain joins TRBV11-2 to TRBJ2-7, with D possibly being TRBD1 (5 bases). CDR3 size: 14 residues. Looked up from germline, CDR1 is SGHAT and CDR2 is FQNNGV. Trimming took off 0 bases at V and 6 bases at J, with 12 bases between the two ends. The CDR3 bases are TGTGCCAGCAGCTTAGACCCAGGGTGGGTCGAGCAGTACGTC. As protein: CASSLDPGWVEQYV.

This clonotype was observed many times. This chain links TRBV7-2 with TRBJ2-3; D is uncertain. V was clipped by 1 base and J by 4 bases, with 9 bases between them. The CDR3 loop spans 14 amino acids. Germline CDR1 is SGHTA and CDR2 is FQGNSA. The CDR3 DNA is TGTGCCAGCAGCTTAGGCCTAGATGCAGATACGCAGTATTTT. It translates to CASSLGLDADTQYF.

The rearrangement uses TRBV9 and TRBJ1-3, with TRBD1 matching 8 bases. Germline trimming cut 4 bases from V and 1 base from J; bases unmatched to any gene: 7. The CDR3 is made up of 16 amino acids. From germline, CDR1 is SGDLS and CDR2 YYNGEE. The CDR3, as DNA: TGTGCCAGCAGCTTACGGGGACAGGTATCTGGAAACACCATATATTTT. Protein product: CASSLRGQVSGNTIYF. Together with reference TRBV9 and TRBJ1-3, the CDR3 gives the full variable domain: DSGVTQTPKHLITATGQRVTLRCSPRSGDLSVYWYQQSLDQGLQFLIQYYNGEERAKGNILERFSAQQFPDLHSELNLSSLELGDSALYFCASSLRGQVSGNTIYFGEGSWLTVV.

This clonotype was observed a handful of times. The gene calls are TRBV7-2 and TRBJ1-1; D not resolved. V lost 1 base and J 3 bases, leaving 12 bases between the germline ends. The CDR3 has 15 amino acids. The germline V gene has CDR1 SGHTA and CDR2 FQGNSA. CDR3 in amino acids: CASSLGAGLDTEAFF. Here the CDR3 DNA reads TGTGCCAGCAGCTTAGGGGCCGGGCTAGACACTGAAGCTTTCTTT.

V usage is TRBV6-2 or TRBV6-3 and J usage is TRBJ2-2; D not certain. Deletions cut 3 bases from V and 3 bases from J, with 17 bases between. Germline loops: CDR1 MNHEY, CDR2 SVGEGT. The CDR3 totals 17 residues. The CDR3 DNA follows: TGTGCCAGCAGTTATTGGGTCGTCGCAGGTTACACCGGGGAGCTGTTTTTT. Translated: CASSYWVVAGYTGELFF.

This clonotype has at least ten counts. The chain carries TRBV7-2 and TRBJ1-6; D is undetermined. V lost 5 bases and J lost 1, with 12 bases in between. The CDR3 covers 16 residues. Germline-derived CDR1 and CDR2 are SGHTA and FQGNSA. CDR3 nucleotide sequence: TGTGCCAGCAGCAACCAACCGGGGTCCTATAATTCACCCCTCCACTTT. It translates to CASSNQPGSYNSPLHF.

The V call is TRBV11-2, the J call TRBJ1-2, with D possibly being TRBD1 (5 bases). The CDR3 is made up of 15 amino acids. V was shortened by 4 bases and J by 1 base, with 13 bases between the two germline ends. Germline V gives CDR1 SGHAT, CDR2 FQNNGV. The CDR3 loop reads CASSSQTVVNYGYTF. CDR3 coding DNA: TGTGCCAGCAGCTCCCAGACAGTCGTTAACTATGGCTACACCTTC. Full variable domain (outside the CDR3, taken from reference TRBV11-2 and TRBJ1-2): EAGVAQSPRYKIIEKRQSVAFWCNPISGHATLYWYQQILGQGPKLLIQFQNNGVVDDSQLPKDRFSAERLKGVDSTLKIQPAKLEDSAVYLCASSSQTVVNYGYTFGSGTRLTVV.

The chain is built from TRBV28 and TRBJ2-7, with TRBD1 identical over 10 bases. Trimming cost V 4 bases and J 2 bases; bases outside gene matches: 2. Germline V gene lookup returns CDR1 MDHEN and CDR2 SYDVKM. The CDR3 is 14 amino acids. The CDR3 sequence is CASSSGTGAYEQYF. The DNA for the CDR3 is TGTGCCAGCAGTTCCGGGACAGGGGCCTACGAGCAGTACTTC. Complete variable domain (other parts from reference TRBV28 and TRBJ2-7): DVKVTQSSRYLVKRTGEKVFLECVQDMDHENMFWYRQDPGLGLRLIYFSYDVKMKEKGDIPEGYSVSREKKERFSLILESASTNQTSMYLCASSSGTGAYEQYFGPGTRLTVT.

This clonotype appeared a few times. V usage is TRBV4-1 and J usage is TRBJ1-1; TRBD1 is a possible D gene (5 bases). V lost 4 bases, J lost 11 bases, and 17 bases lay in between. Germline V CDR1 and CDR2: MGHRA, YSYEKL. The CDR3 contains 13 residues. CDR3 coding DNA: TGCGCCAGCAGCCTCCGGACATCTCTTAAGGCTTTCTTT. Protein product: CASSLRTSLKAFF.